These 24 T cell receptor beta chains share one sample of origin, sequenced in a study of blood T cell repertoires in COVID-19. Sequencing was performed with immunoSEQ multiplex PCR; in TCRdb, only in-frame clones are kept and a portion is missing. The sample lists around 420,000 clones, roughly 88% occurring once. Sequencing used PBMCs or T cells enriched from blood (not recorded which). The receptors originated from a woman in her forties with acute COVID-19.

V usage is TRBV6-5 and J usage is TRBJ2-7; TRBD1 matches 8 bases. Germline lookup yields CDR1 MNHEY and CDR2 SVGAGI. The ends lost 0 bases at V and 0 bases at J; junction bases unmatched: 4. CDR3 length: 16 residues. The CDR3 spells CASSYSATGGSYEQYF. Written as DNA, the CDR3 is TGTGCCAGCAGTTACTCCGCCACAGGGGGCTCCTACGAGCAGTACTTC.

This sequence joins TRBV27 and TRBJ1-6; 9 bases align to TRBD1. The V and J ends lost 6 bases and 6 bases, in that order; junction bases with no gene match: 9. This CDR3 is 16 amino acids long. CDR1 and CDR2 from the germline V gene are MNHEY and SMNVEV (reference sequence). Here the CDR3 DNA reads TGTGCCAGCAGAAGATTCCGGGACAGGGTTAATTCACCCCTCCACTTT. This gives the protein CASRRFRDRVNSPLHF.

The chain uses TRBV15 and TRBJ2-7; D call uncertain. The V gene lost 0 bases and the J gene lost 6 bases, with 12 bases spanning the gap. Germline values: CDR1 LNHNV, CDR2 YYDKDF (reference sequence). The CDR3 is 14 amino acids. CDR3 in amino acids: CATSRDLLLSEQYF. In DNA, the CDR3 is TGTGCCACCAGCAGAGATTTGTTGCTAAGCGAGCAGTACTTC. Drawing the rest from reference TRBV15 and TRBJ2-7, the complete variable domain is DAMVIQNPRYQVTQFGKPVTLSCSQTLNHNVMYWYQQKSSQAPKLLFHYYDKDFNNEADTPDNFQSRRPNTSFCFLDIRSPGLGDTAMYLCATSRDLLLSEQYFGPGTRLTVT.

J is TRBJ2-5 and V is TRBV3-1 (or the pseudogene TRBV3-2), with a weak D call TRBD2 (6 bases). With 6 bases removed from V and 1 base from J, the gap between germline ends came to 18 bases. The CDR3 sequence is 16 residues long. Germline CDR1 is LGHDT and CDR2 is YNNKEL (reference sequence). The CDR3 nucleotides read TGTGCCAGCAGTCCCATGTTAGCGGCGGCCCAAGAGACCCAGTACTTC. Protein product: CASSPMLAAAQETQYF.

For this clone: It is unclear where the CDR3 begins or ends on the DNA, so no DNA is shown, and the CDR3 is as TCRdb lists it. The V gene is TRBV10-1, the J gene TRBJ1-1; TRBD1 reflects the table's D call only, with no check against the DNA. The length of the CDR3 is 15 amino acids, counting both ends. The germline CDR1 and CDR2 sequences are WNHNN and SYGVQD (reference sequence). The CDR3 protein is CASSESVGQGNLVFF.

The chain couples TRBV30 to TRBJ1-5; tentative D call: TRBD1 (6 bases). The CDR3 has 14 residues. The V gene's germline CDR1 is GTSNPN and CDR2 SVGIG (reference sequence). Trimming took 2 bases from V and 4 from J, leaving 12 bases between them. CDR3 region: CAWSRGQINQPQHF. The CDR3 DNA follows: TGTGCCTGGAGTAGAGGACAGATTAATCAGCCCCAGCATTTT.

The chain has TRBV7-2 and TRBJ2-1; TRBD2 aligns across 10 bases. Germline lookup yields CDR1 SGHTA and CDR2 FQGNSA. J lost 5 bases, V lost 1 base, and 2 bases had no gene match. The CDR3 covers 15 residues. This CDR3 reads CASSLDSGGNNEQFF. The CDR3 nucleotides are TGTGCCAGCAGCTTAGATAGCGGGGGGAACAATGAGCAGTTCTTC.

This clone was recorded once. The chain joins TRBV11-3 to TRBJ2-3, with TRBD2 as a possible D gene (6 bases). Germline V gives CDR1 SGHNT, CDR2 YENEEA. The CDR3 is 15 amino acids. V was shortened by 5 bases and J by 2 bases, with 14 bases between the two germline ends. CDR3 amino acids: CASSLRDSYTDTQYF. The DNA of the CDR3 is TGTGCCAGCAGCCTTCGGGACTCCTACACAGATACGCAGTATTTT.

The CDR3 DNA reads TGCGCCAGCAGCGCCAGGGACAGGGGGACTGAAGCTTTCTTT. This sequence encodes CASSARDRGTEAFF. The chain is built from TRBV5-1 and TRBJ1-1, with 11 nucleotides matching TRBD1. CDR3 size: 14 residues. Trimming took 4 bases from V and 5 from J; bases not matched to a gene: 4. Germline V gene data show CDR1 as SGHRS and CDR2 as YFSETQ.

Here the CDR3 reads CASSLTGPEKNIQYF. As DNA, the CDR3 is TGCGCCAGCAGCCTCACAGGGCCCGAGAAAAACATTCAGTACTTC. V is TRBV5-1 and J is TRBJ2-4; a possible D gene is TRBD1 (6 bases). The CDR3 totals 15 residues. The germline V and J ends were trimmed by 4 bases and 4 bases, with 15 bases remaining between them. Germline assignment: CDR1 SGHRS and CDR2 YFSETQ.

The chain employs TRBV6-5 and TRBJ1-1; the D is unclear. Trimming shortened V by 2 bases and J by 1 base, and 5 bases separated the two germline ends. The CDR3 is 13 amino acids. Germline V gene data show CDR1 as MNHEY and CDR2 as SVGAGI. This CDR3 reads CASSYKQNTEAFF. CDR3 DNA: TGTGCCAGCAGTTACAAGCAGAACACTGAAGCTTTCTTT.

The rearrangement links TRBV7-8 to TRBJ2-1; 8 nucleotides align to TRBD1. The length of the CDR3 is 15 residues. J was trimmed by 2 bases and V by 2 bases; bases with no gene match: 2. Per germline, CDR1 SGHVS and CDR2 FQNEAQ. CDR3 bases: TGTGCCAGCAGCTTATTGACAGGGGCCTACAATGAGCAGTTCTTC. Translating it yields CASSLLTGAYNEQFF.

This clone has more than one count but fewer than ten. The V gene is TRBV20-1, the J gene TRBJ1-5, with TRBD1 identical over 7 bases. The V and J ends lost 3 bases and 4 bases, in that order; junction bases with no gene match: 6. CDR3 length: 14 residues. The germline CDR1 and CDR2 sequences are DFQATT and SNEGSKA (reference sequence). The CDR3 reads CSASFGQENQPQHF. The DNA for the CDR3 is TGCAGTGCTAGTTTCGGACAGGAGAATCAGCCCCAGCATTTT.

The CDR3 DNA reads as TGTGCCAGCAAAGGAGGGGCCAGGAACAATGAAAAACTGTTTTTT. Its protein product is CASKGGARNNEKLFF. The chain carries TRBV2 and TRBJ1-4, with D possibly TRBD1 on 5 matching bases. Germline V gives CDR1 SNHLY, CDR2 FYNNEI. Trimming took off 7 bases at V and 5 bases at J, with 17 bases between the two ends. The CDR3 length is 15 residues.

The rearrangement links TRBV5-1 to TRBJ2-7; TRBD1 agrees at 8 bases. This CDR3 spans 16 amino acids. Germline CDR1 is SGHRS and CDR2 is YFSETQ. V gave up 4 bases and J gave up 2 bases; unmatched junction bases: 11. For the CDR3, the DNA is TGCGCCAGCAGCCCAAGGACAGGGCCAGAAGCCTACGAGCAGTACTTC. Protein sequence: CASSPRTGPEAYEQYF.

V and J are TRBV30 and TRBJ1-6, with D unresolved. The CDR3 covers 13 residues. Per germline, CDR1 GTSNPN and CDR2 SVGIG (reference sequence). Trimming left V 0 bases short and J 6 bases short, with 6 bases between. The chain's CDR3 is CAWSVKSNSPLHF. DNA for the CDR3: TGTGCCTGGAGTGTTAAGAGTAATTCACCCCTCCACTTT.

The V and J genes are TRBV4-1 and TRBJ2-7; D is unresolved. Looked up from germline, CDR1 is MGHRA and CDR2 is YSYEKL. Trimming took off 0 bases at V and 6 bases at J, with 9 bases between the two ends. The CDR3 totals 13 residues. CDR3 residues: CASSQDLASEQYF. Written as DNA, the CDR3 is TGCGCCAGCAGCCAAGATTTGGCATCCGAGCAGTACTTC.

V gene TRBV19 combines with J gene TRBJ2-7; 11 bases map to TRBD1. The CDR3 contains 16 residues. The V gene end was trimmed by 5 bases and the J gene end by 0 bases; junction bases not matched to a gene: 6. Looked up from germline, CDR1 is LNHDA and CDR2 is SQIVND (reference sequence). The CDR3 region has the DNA TGTGCCAGTAGTTCCAATGGACAGGGGGCCTCCTACGAGCAGTACTTC. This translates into CASSSNGQGASYEQYF.

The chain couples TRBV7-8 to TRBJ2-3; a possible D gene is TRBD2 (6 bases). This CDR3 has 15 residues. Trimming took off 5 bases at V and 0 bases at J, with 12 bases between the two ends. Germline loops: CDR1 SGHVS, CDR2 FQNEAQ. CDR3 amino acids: CASSPGLTSTDTQYF. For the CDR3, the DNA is TGTGCCAGCAGCCCCGGACTAACTAGCACAGATACGCAGTATTTT.

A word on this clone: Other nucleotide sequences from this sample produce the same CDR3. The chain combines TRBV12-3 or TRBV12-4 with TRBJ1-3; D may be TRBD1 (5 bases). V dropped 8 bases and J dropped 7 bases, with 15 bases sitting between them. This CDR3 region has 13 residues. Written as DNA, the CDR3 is TGTGCCAGCCGGAGGGGCGACGGGAACACCATATATTTT. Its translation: CASRRGDGNTIYF.

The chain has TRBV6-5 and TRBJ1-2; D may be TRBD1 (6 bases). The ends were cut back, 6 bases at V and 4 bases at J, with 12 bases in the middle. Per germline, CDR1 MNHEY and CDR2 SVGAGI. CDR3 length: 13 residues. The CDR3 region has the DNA TGTGCCAGCAGGAAACAGGGTGCCTATGGCTACACCTTC. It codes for CASRKQGAYGYTF.

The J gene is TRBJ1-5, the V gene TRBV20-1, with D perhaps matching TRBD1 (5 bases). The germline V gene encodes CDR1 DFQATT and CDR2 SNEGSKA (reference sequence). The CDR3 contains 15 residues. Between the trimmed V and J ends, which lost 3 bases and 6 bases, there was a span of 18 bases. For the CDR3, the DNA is TGCAGTGCTAGTCCGGGGGAGGGATGGGGTCAGCCCCAGCATTTT. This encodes CSASPGEGWGQPQHF.

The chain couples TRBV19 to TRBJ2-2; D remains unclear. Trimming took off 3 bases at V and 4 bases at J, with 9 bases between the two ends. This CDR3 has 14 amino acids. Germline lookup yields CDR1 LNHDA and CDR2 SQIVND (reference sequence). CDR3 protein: CASSIRGPTGELFF. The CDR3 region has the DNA TGTGCCAGTAGTATTCGTGGGCCCACCGGGGAGCTGTTTTTT.

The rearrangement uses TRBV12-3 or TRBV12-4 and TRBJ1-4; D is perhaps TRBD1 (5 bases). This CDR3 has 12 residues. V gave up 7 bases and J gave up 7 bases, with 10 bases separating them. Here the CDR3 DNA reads TGTGCCAGCACCAAACAGGCTGAAAAACTGTTTTTT. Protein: CASTKQAEKLFF.